This entry describes one T cell receptor beta chain. What this receptor recognizes is not known. With a much larger clone just one base away, this may be a read error. Library prep was done by multiplex PCR. The instrument was an Illumina HiSeq 2500. Following protocols modified from ARM-PCR, the researchers constructed TCRbeta libraries through three rounds of nested PCR with primers (Table S4). Before sequencing, PCR products of 200-500 bp were excised from the gel and purified with the QIAquick gel extraction kit. The paper's processing steps were these. Reads were cleaned with Trimmomatic, merged with FLASH into complete CDR3 sequences, and assigned to V(D)J germline segments with MiTCR. Clonal diversity was computed as the inverse Simpson's index with VDJtools. In-frame sequences lacking a premature stop codon were counted as productive reads. The public reads were reprocessed in TCRdb via fastp at Q25 and MiXCR, keeping in-frame beta chains. Identical CDR3 proteins give one entry, which carries the most common genes and DNA. TCRdb's processing, not the study's, gives the V and J calls here. The sample table lists some 93,000 distinct CDR3 sequences, approximately 65% of them with a count of one. The top ten clonotypes cover around 16% of the sample.

This sample is drawn from a study of tumor and adjacent non-tumor tissue in lung cancer (dated by TCRdb to the late 2010s). Broadly, across the study: Of the cohort, roughly 12 patients had adenocarcinoma, 2 had squamous cell carcinoma and 1 had small cell lung cancer. TCRbeta CDR3 sequencing was performed on more than 25 paired specimens, with one tumor sample and one normal lung sample collected per patient. The approximately 15 enrolled patients, of whom about 10 were men and 5 were women, were aged about 31 to 85 years and were diagnosed with TNM stage I to III disease. A total of approximately 120,000,000 productive TCRbeta reads were generated by sequencing, corresponding to an average of roughly 4.1 million reads per sample. Using bulk TCRbeta repertoires from some 16 lung cancer patients, the study set lung tumor tissue side by side with matched distant non-tumor lung tissue. Paper-wide results and their limitations: Neither the sequencing platform nor unique molecular identifiers are mentioned in the methods. Significantly higher TCR diversity (inverse Simpson) was observed in tumor tissue than in normal lung tissue (roughly 470 vs 170, P = 0.0075, Mann-Whitney U test). Significantly higher TCR diversity was found in younger patients, and higher tumor TCR diversity was associated with shorter overall and disease-free survival. The top 100 clones accounted for a significantly larger cumulative portion of the repertoire in normal lung than in tumor tissue. Because peripheral blood was not sequenced, the blood TCRbeta repertoires of the lung cancer patients in the study went unexamined. The cohort had only roughly 14 patients, and the authors noted that larger samples and more detailed clinical data are needed.

V lost 5 bases and J lost 3 bases, and the count of bases not matched to a germline gene is 5. The germline V gene yields SGHVS for CDR1 and FQNEAQ for CDR2. Reading from cysteine to phenylalanine, the CDR3 counts 14 amino acids. Only CDR3 DNA remains: 42 bases, in frame from the first base. RNA was extracted from bulk unsorted tissue and checked for quality with a NanoDrop ND-1000 and an Agilent 2100. The donors were newly diagnosed lung cancer patients admitted for thoracic surgery in China from August to November 2014 who had not received prior chemotherapy. Patients with previous radiotherapy or chemotherapy, or with another concurrent cancer, were excluded from the study. Surgical tissue pieces of about 1-2.3 cm3 were preserved in RNAlater solution and were kept at -80 degrees C until use.

This receptor was taken from a man aged 55 to 70 with non-small cell lung cancer. The chain employs TRBV7-8 and TRBJ1-2, and TRBD1 matches 8 of the central bases. Source material: lung tumor tissue. The CDR3 protein: CASSTQTGDYGYTF. The sequence in DNA is TGTGCCAGCAGCACACAGACAGGGGACTATGGCTACACCTTC.